This TCR beta chain emerged from a study of blood T cells in healthy people across ages. The use of a sample-barcoded 5' primer and a J-beta primer mix characterized a second PCR of about 7 to 12 cycles. TCRdb ran MiXCR on the 5' RACE reads and lists one entry per CDR3 protein. The sample records 650,000 to 900,000 distinct CDR3 sequences, under 80% being singletons. This clonotype was recorded a few times. Germline V gene sequence: CDR1 MNHEY, CDR2 SVGAGI. The CDR3 length is 14 residues. V lost 4 bases, J lost 1 base, and 10 bases lay in between. The sequence came from a man under 40 in good health. Material: blood. This chain links TRBV6-5 with TRBJ1-1; D might be TRBD1 (6 bases). The CDR3: CASSLTGRNTEAFF. DNA of the CDR3: TGTGCCAGCAGTTTAACAGGGAGGAACACTGAAGCTTTCTTT.